The source of this T cell receptor beta chain is a study of blood T cell repertoires in COVID-19. Methods used by the authors: By means of reference gene primer amplification, nucleated cell counts were estimated. Sequencing used immunoSEQ multiplex PCR; TCRdb keeps in-frame clones, though not all of them. That table supplies the V and J calls and clone size; D and trimming were determined from the DNA. The sample contains roughly 200,000 clones, about three quarters of which appear only once. This clone has only one observation. Germline CDR1 is SNHLY and CDR2 is FYNNEI. Unmatched junction bases numbered 12, after V lost 1 base and J lost 4 bases. The CDR3 spans 17 residues.

This TCR derives from a woman aged 45 to 65 with active or convalescent COVID-19. The source material was peripheral blood. The chain carries TRBV2 and TRBJ1-2; 7 nucleotides line up with TRBD1. The CDR3 nucleotides are TGTGCCAGCAGTGAAGGGGGTCAGGGGGAGTCACTCTATGGCTACACCTTC. Translation gives CASSEGGQGESLYGYTF.